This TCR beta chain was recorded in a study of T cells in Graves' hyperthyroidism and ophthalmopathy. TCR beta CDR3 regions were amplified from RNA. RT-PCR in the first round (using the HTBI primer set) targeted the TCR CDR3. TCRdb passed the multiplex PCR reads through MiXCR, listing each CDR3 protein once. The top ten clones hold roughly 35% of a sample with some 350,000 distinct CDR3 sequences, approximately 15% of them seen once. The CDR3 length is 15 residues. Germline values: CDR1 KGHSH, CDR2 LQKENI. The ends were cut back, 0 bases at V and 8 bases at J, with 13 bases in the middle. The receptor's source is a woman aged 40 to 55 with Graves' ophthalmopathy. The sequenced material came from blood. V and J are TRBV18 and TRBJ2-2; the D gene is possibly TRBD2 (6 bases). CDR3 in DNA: TGTGCCAGCTCACCACCGGGGGGATCCGGAGGGGAGCTGTTTTTT. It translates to CASSPPGGSGGELFF. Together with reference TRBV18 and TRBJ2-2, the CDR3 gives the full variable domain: NAGVMQNPRHLVRRRGQEARLRCSPMKGHSHVYWYRQLPEEGLKFMVYLQKENIIDESGMPKERFSAEFPKEGPSILRIQQVVRGDSAAYFCASSPPGGSGGELFFGEGSRLTVL.